One sample yielded the 30 T cell receptor beta chains listed below, sequenced in a study of identical twins. TCRdb recomputed calls from the 5' RACE reads with MiXCR, one row per CDR3 protein. The data hold roughly 570,000 distinct CDR3 sequences, with over 8.5% observed a single time. Separately, the same data were catalogued under a study of yellow fever vaccine responses in identical twins.

Specimen: PBMCs. These receptors all come from a woman under 30 in good health.

This clonotype was observed a handful of times. One end of the junction does not line up with germline, which may come from a read error. V usage is TRBV6-2 or TRBV6-3 and J usage is TRBJ2-5, with 10 nucleotides matching TRBD1. Germline V CDR1 and CDR2: MNHEY, SVGEGT. The length of the CDR3 is 19 residues. CDR3 protein: CASSYLGTGVKAVPRDPNF. The DNA of the CDR3 is TGTGCCAGCAGTTACCTAGGGACAGGGGTTAAGGCCGTTCCAAGAGACCCTAACTTC.

In its sample, this clonotype was seen many times. CDR3 loop: CAISKTSEGADTQYF. The CDR3 coding sequence is TGTGCCATCAGCAAGACTAGCGAAGGTGCAGATACGCAGTATTTT. The chain carries TRBV10-3 and TRBJ2-3; TRBD2 aligns across 8 bases. This CDR3 has 15 residues. Trimming cost V 6 bases and J 4 bases; bases outside gene matches: 9. Germline CDR1 ENHRY, CDR2 SYGVKD.

This clonotype was seen ten or more times. The chain recombines TRBV5-6 with TRBJ2-1; D remains ambiguous. V lost 0 bases and J 6 bases, leaving 10 bases between the germline ends. The CDR3 is 14 residues long. The V gene's germline CDR1 is SGHDT and CDR2 YYEEEE. CDR3 DNA: TGTGCCAGCAGCTTGGGGGTATCCCCCAATGAGCAGTTCTTC. Translated: CASSLGVSPNEQFF.

This sequence joins TRBV4-2 and TRBJ2-7; D not resolved. The CDR3 length is 12 residues. In germline, CDR1 is LGHNA, CDR2 YNFKEQ. V lost 0 bases and J lost 5, with 5 bases in between. The CDR3 loop is CASSQDRDEQYF. CDR3 DNA sequence: TGTGCCAGCAGCCAAGATCGGGACGAGCAGTACTTC.

In its sample, this clonotype was seen a few times. The rearrangement joins TRBV28 to TRBJ2-2; maybe TRBD2 (5 bases). CDR1 MDHEN and CDR2 SYDVKM come from the germline V gene. The V gene lost 5 bases and the J gene lost 5 bases, with 21 bases spanning the gap. The length of the CDR3 is 17 residues. The CDR3 loop reads CASSTLLASLLTGELFF. CDR3 nucleotides: TGTGCCAGCAGTACCCTGCTAGCCTCACTACTTACCGGGGAGCTGTTTTTT.

This chain uses TRBV10-2 with TRBJ2-3; no clear D gene. V lost 6 bases, J lost 4 bases, and 11 bases lay in between. The CDR3 is made up of 13 amino acids. The V gene's germline CDR1 is WSHSY and CDR2 SAAADI. The CDR3 nucleotides read TGCGCCAGCAGGGCAACAAGGGCAGATACGCAGTATTTT. As protein: CASRATRADTQYF.

The V gene is TRBV27, the J gene TRBJ2-7, with D maybe TRBD2 (6 bases). Germline lookup yields CDR1 MNHEY and CDR2 SMNVEV (reference sequence). CDR3 length: 17 residues. V lost 2 bases to trimming and J lost 5 bases, with 22 bases between them. The CDR3 coding sequence is TGTGCCAGCAGTTTAGGGCCTAGCGACCCGCTAGGCCACGAGCAGTACTTC. Translated: CASSLGPSDPLGHEQYF.

This clonotype appeared many times. J is TRBJ1-6 and V is TRBV9, with a weak D call TRBD1 (6 bases). CDR3 size: 15 residues. V lost 7 bases and J 5 bases, leaving 16 bases between the germline ends. Germline loops: CDR1 SGDLS, CDR2 YYNGEE. CDR3 nucleotide sequence: TGTGCCAGCTCCCCGACGGACAGCCATAATTCACCCCTCCACTTT. This encodes CASSPTDSHNSPLHF. Complete variable domain (other parts from reference TRBV9 and TRBJ1-6): DSGVTQTPKHLITATGQRVTLRCSPRSGDLSVYWYQQSLDQGLQFLIQYYNGEERAKGNILERFSAQQFPDLHSELNLSSLELGDSALYFCASSPTDSHNSPLHFGNGTRLTVT.

CDR3 in amino acids: CSVAASISEQFF. The CDR3 DNA reads TGCAGCGTTGCGGCTAGCATAAGTGAGCAGTTCTTC. The V gene is TRBV29-1, the J gene TRBJ2-1; tentative D call: TRBD2 (5 bases). CDR1 and CDR2 from the germline V gene are SQVTM and ANQGSEA. V lost 4 bases and J 9 bases, leaving 13 bases between the germline ends. This CDR3 region has 12 residues.

This clonotype was observed at least ten times. CDR3 region: CASSLLAGSSYEQYF. The CDR3 bases are TGCGCCAGCAGCTTACTAGCGGGGAGCTCCTACGAGCAGTACTTC. The chain combines TRBV5-1 with TRBJ2-7; TRBD2 matches 10 bases. Germline V gene sequence: CDR1 SGHRS, CDR2 YFSETQ. The length of the CDR3 is 15 residues. Trimming removed 2 bases from V and 0 bases from J; junction bases left unmatched: 2.

The chain recombines TRBV4-2 with TRBJ2-7, with TRBD2 matching 7 bases. This CDR3 has 16 amino acids. V lost 4 bases, J lost 2 bases, and 11 bases stayed unmatched. CDR1 LGHNA and CDR2 YNFKEQ come from the germline V gene. The CDR3 sequence is CASSLGGAGITYEQYF. CDR3 DNA sequence: TGTGCCAGCAGCCTTGGGGGAGCGGGGATTACCTACGAGCAGTACTTC.

Many counts were recorded for this clonotype. This chain joins TRBV5-1 and TRBJ2-3; D possibly matches TRBD1 or TRBD2 (5 bases each). The CDR3 totals 16 residues. Trimming left V 1 base short and J 1 base short, with 13 bases between. Germline assignment: CDR1 SGHRS and CDR2 YFSETQ. The DNA of the CDR3 is TGCGCCAGCAGCTTGACCGGGGCTTACCGCACAGATACGCAGTATTTT. Protein product: CASSLTGAYRTDTQYF.

This clonotype has only a few counts. J is TRBJ2-7 and V is TRBV6-1; weak D call: TRBD2 (6 bases). V was pared by 5 bases and J by 2 bases, with 13 bases between. Germline values: CDR1 MNHNS, CDR2 SASEGT. The CDR3 sequence is 14 residues long. CDR3 region: CASSRMREAYEQYF. DNA for the CDR3: TGTGCCAGCAGTCGAATGCGGGAAGCCTACGAGCAGTACTTC.

This clonotype was picked up a small number of times. V is TRBV29-1 and J is TRBJ2-7; D is uncertain. The ends were cut back, 1 base at V and 5 bases at J, with 12 bases in the middle. The CDR3 is 13 amino acids. Germline CDR1 SQVTM, CDR2 ANQGSEA. The CDR3 here is CSVEGVMRHEQYF. DNA of the CDR3: TGCAGCGTTGAAGGGGTTATGCGGCACGAGCAGTACTTC.

Notes on this clonotype: This may be a read error: a much more frequent sequence differs by one nucleotide. The chain joins TRBV5-1 to TRBJ2-7; 9 nucleotides line up with TRBD1. In germline, CDR1 is SGHRS, CDR2 YFSETQ. The CDR3 is made up of 13 amino acids. Trimming cost V 2 bases and J 7 bases; bases outside gene matches: 4. The CDR3 protein is CASSLGQGCEQYF. The DNA of the CDR3 is TGCGCCAGCAGCTTAGGACAGGGGTGTGAGCAGTACTTC.

The chain couples TRBV29-1 to TRBJ1-2; D call uncertain. This CDR3 is 11 amino acids long. Per the germline V gene, CDR1 is SQVTM and CDR2 is ANQGSEA. V lost 4 bases and J 8 bases, leaving 11 bases between the germline ends. The CDR3 nucleotides are TGCAGCGTTGGTACGAGGGAAGGCTACACCTTC. It translates to CSVGTREGYTF. Based on the CDR3 plus reference TRBV29-1 and TRBJ1-2, the full variable domain is SAVISQKPSRDICQRGTSLTIQCQVDSQVTMMFWYRQQPGQSLTLIATANQGSEATYESGFVIDKFPISRPNLTFSTLTVSNMSPEDSSIYLCSVGTREGYTFGSGTRLTVV.

This clonotype was seen ten or more times. This chain joins TRBV2 and TRBJ2-2, with D unclear. This CDR3 is built from 12 residues. The ends were cut back, 7 bases at V and 6 bases at J, with 9 bases in the middle. Per germline, CDR1 SNHLY and CDR2 FYNNEI. CDR3 in amino acids: CASKNGPGELFF. The CDR3 nucleotides are TGTGCCAGCAAGAACGGGCCCGGGGAGCTGTTTTTT.

The chain combines TRBV6-5 with TRBJ2-7, with 7 bases that match TRBD1. CDR3 length equals 17 residues. From germline, CDR1 is MNHEY and CDR2 SVGAGI. After removal of 3 bases from V and 0 bases from J, the junction contained 11 bases not matched to a gene. CDR3 sequence (DNA): TGTGCCAGCAGTTATAGCCTTCGACAGGGTCTCTCCTACGAGCAGTACTTC. Protein product: CASSYSLRQGLSYEQYF.

This clonotype was picked up a small number of times. This rearrangement joins TRBV6-5 to TRBJ2-5, with 13 bases aligning to TRBD2. CDR1 is MNHEY, CDR2 SVGAGI, per germline. CDR3 size: 19 residues. The V gene end was trimmed by 4 bases and the J gene end by 5 bases; junction bases not matched to a gene: 16. CDR3 residues: CASSLGLAGEMGGRETQYF. Here the CDR3 DNA reads TGTGCCAGCAGTTTAGGACTAGCGGGAGAAATGGGAGGACGGGAGACCCAGTACTTC.

This clonotype was counted only a few times. This sequence joins TRBV10-3 and TRBJ2-3, with D perhaps matching TRBD2 (7 bases). Germline lookup yields CDR1 ENHRY and CDR2 SYGVKD. CDR3 size: 14 residues. V lost 9 bases and J lost 2, with 15 bases in between. The CDR3 region is CAIDGGADTDTQYF. In DNA form, the CDR3 reads TGTGCCATAGATGGGGGGGCCGACACAGATACGCAGTATTTT.

V gene TRBV29-1 combines with J gene TRBJ2-3, with 7 bases aligning to TRBD1. Per germline, CDR1 SQVTM and CDR2 ANQGSEA. The V and J ends lost 4 bases and 2 bases, in that order; junction bases with no gene match: 3. The CDR3 is 13 residues long. CDR3 in amino acids: CSVAGTDTDTQYF. The CDR3 DNA reads as TGCAGCGTTGCGGGGACAGACACAGATACGCAGTATTTT.

This clonotype was counted a few times. The chain is built from TRBV3-1 and TRBJ1-4; D may be TRBD1 (5 bases). Germline assignment: CDR1 LGHDT and CDR2 YNNKEL (reference sequence). CDR3 length equals 14 residues. Trimming removed 4 bases from V and 5 bases from J, with 11 bases in between. CDR3 loop: CASSPGRGNEKLFF. The CDR3 region has the DNA TGTGCCAGCAGCCCGGGACGGGGGAATGAAAAACTGTTTTTT.

CDR3 protein: CALGITGANVLTF. The CDR3 DNA is TGTGCCCTCGGGATTACTGGGGCCAACGTCCTGACTTTC. The chain combines TRBV7-2 with TRBJ2-6; TRBD2 might be the D (5 bases). V was trimmed by 11 bases and J by 2 bases, leaving 10 bases between them. CDR1 and CDR2 (germline): SGHTA, FQGNSA. This CDR3 has 13 residues.

This clonotype was detected ten times or more. The rearrangement links TRBV29-1 to TRBJ2-5; D could derive from TRBD1 or TRBD2 (6 bases each). Deletions cut 4 bases from V and 9 bases from J, with 15 bases between. The CDR3 extends over 12 amino acids. Germline V gene lookup returns CDR1 SQVTM and CDR2 ANQGSEA. The chain's CDR3 is CSVGGAQVAQYF. The CDR3 DNA reads TGCAGCGTTGGGGGGGCCCAGGTCGCCCAGTACTTC.

This clonotype has at least ten counts. CDR3 in amino acids: CASSDGLAGVNEQFF. The CDR3 coding sequence is TGTGCCAGCAGCGACGGACTAGCGGGAGTCAATGAGCAGTTCTTC. V is TRBV7-9 and J is TRBJ2-1, with 13 bases aligning to TRBD2. V trimming: 5 bases; J trimming: 6 bases; junction bases outside the gene matches: 4. The CDR3 is 15 amino acids. From germline, CDR1 is SEHNR and CDR2 FQNEAQ (reference sequence).

This clonotype was counted at least ten times. The chain couples TRBV6-2 or TRBV6-3 to TRBJ2-2; D call uncertain. The CDR3 has 14 amino acids. V was pared by 6 bases and J by 2 bases, with 10 bases between. Germline V gene lookup returns CDR1 MNHEY and CDR2 SVGEGT. The CDR3: CASRELRNTGELFF. CDR3 nucleotides: TGTGCCAGCAGGGAGTTGAGAAACACCGGGGAGCTGTTTTTT.

This clonotype has at least ten counts. The chain joins TRBV12-3 or TRBV12-4 to TRBJ1-5, with 7 bases lining up with TRBD1. The CDR3 totals 16 residues. J gave up 2 bases and V 5 bases, and 9 bases lay outside the gene matches. The CDR3 bases are TGTGCCAGCAGTCACCGACAGGGTGGGGGCAATCAGCCCCAGCATTTT. This gives the protein CASSHRQGGGNQPQHF.

The chain links TRBV4-3 to TRBJ2-1; D unclear. Germline CDR1 reads LGHNA; CDR2 reads YSLEER. This CDR3 is 15 amino acids long. V lost 3 bases and J lost 0, with 9 bases in between. The CDR3 DNA sequence: TGCGCCAGCAGCCAGGTACTCAGCTCCTACAATGAGCAGTTCTTC. Protein product: CASSQVLSSYNEQFF.

The V and J genes are TRBV19 and TRBJ2-7; 7 nucleotides line up with TRBD1. Trimming took 5 bases from V and 2 from J; bases not matched to a gene: 6. The germline V gene has CDR1 LNHDA and CDR2 SQIVND (reference sequence). The CDR3 has 14 residues. CDR3 protein: CASSARTGTYEQYF. The CDR3 nucleotides are TGTGCCAGTAGTGCGAGGACAGGTACCTACGAGCAGTACTTC.

The V gene is TRBV7-9, the J gene TRBJ2-2; D unresolved. V shed 4 bases and J shed 4 bases, with 10 bases lying between them. The CDR3 runs to 14 residues. Germline CDR1 SEHNR, CDR2 FQNEAQ (reference sequence). The CDR3 nucleotides are TGTGCCAGCAGCTCCGTACTAAGCACCGGGGAGCTGTTTTTT. Translated, it gives CASSSVLSTGELFF.